This paragraph covers one T cell receptor (beta chain) sequence. These data are taken from a study of blood T cell repertoires in COVID-19. Study in general: Sources were T cells, B-cell-depleted T cells, or PBMCs; the material itself was cDNA or gDNA.

With 7 bases clipped from V and 4 bases from J, the junction kept 3 bases outside the gene matches. This CDR3 has 12 amino acids. Under the authors' procedure: Estimates of nucleated cell counts were drawn from the amplification of reference gene primers. Method: immunoSEQ multiplex PCR; TCRdb's copy keeps in-frame clones and lacks some. The V and J calls and clone size are taken from that table; D and trimming were inferred from the DNA. Of approximately 120,000 clones in the sample, 80% to 90% were seen once. Sequencing was carried out using peripheral blood. J is TRBJ2-5 and V is TRBV12-3 or TRBV12-4; 7 bases map to TRBD2. The TCR was taken from a human donor in a cohort sampled during active COVID-19. CDR3 coding DNA: TGTGCCAGCACCTGGGGGGGAGAGACCCAGTACTTC. This sequence encodes CASTWGGETQYF.